The T cell receptor (beta chain) under discussion was sequenced for a study of OX40 agonist ivuxolimab in advanced cancers. Germline V gives CDR1 SGHDN, CDR2 FVKESK. V shed 5 bases, J shed 7 bases, and the junction held 8 bases outside the gene matches. The CDR3 has 14 amino acids. Repertoires were generated with immunoSEQ multiplex PCR, while TCRdb's copy carries only in-frame clones and drops some. The sample has 70,000 or so clones; less than 90% are singletons. The source of this sequence is an adult with an advanced solid tumor such as melanoma, head and neck, liver or kidney cancer. The gene calls are TRBV14 and TRBJ1-2, with 9 bases lining up with TRBD1. This specimen was CD4+ or CD8+ T cells sorted from blood, taken in a trial of the OX40 agonist ivuxolimab. CDR3 in DNA: TGTGCCAGCAGCTCCGACAGGGGGTCTGGTGGCTACACCTTC. It yields the protein CASSSDRGSGGYTF.